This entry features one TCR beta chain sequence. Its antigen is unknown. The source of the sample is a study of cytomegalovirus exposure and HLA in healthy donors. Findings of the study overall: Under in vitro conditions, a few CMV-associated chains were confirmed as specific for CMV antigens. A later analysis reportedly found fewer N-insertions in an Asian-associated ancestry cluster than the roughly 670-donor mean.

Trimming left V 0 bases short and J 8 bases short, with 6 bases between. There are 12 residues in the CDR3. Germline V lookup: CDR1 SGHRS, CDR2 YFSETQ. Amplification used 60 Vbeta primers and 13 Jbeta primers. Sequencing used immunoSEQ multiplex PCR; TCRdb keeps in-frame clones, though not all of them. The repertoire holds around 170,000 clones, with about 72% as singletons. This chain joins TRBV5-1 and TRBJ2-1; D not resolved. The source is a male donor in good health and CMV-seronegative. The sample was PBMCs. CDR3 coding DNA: TGCGCCAGCAGCTTGGCCGTCGATGAGCAGTTCTTC. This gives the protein CASSLAVDEQFF.